This record looks at one T cell receptor (beta chain) sequence and its context. The junction differs from germline at one of its ends, possibly a read error. PCR was performed a second time for roughly 7 to 12 cycles using a sample-barcoded 5' primer and a J-beta primer mix. Any given sample supplied a minimum of 3 million CDR3-containing paired-end reads. TCRdb re-derived calls from the 5' RACE reads in MiXCR, one entry per CDR3 protein. This sample has some 1.5 million distinct CDR3 sequences, with roughly 30% found just once. The sample is drawn from a study of blood T cells in healthy people across ages. The V gene's germline CDR1 is MRHNA and CDR2 SNTAGT. CDR3 length equals 13 residues.

The sequencing sample was made of blood. The chain uses TRBV6-4 and TRBJ2-2; perhaps D is TRBD1 or TRBD2 (5 bases each). The source is a woman aged 30 to 39 in good health. The CDR3 reads CASSGKDTGERFF. The CDR3 nucleotides are TGTGCCAGCAGTGGGAAGGACACCGGGGAGCGGTTTTTT.